This entry lists 2 T cell receptor beta chains sequenced from one sample in a study of blood T cell repertoires in COVID-19. The data were produced by immunoSEQ multiplex PCR, yet TCRdb's version contains in-frame clones alone and is incomplete. Seen here are around 78,000 clones, 88% observed once, and the top ten hold 45%. Source material: peripheral blood. The receptor set was obtained from a human donor in a cohort sampled during active COVID-19.

Written as DNA, the CDR3 is TGTGCCAGCAGGACCGGCACAGGGGGTAGTGGCTACACCTTC. Translation gives CASRTGTGGSGYTF. V usage is TRBV2 and J usage is TRBJ1-2, with TRBD1 identical over 8 bases. This CDR3 region has 14 residues. Germline V lookup: CDR1 SNHLY, CDR2 FYNNEI. Trimming cost V 6 bases and J 7 bases; bases outside gene matches: 10.

This clone was counted between two and nine times. This sequence joins TRBV23-1 and TRBJ1-1; no definite D call. Being an ORF, TRBV23-1 has a function that is uncertain. Trimming removed 5 bases at V and 2 bases at J, with 3 bases between. The CDR3 extends over 11 amino acids. The CDR3 DNA sequence: TGCGCCAGCAGTTCTAACACTGAAGCTTTCTTT. Amino acids: CASSSNTEAFF.